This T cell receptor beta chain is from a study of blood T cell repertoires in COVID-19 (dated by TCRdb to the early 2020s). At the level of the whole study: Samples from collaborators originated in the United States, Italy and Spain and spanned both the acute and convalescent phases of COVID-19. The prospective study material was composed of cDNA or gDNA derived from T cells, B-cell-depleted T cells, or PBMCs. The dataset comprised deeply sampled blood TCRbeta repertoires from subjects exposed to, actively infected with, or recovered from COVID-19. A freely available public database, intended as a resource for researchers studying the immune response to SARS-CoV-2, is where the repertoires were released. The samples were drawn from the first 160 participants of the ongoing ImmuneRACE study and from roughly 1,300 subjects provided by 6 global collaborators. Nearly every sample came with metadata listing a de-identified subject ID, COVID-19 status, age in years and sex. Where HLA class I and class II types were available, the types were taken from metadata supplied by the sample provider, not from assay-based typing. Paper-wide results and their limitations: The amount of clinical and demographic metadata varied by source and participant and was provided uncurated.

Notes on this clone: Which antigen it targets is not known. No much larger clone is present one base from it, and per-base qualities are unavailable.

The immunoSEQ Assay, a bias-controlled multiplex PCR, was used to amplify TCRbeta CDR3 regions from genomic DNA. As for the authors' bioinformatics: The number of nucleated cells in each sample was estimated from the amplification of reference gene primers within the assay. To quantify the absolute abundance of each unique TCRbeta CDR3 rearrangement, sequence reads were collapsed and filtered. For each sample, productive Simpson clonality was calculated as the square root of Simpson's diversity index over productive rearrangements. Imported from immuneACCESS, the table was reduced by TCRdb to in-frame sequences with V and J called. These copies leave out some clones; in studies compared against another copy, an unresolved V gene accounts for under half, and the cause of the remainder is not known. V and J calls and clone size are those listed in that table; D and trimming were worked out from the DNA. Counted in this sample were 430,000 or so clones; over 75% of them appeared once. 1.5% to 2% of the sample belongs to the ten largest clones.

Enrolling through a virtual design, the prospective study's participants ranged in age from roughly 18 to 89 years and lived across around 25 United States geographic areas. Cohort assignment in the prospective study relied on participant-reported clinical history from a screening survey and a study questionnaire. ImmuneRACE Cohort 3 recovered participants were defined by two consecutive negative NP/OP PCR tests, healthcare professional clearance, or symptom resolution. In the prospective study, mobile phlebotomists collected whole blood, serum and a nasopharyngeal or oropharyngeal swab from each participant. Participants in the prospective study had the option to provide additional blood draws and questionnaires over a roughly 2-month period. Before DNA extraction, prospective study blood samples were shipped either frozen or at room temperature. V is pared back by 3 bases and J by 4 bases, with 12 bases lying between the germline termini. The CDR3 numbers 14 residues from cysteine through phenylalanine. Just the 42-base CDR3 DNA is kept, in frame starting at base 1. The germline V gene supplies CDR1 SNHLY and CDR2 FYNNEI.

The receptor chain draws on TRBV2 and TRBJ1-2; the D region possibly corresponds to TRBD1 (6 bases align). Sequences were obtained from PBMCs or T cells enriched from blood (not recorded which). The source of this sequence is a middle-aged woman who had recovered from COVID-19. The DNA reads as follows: TGTGCCAGCAGTGATAGCAGGGGTCCCTATGGCTACACCTTC. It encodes CASSDSRGPYGYTF.